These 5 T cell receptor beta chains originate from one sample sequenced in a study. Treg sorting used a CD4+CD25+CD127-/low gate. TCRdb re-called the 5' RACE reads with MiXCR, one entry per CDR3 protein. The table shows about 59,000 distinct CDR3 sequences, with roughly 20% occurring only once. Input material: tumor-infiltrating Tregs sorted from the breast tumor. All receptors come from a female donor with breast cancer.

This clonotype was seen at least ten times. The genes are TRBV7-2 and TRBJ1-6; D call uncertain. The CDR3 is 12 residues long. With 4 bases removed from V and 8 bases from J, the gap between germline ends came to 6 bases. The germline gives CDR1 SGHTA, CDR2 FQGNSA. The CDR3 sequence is CASSWTDSPLHF. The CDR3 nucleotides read TGTGCCAGCAGCTGGACTGATTCACCCCTCCACTTT.

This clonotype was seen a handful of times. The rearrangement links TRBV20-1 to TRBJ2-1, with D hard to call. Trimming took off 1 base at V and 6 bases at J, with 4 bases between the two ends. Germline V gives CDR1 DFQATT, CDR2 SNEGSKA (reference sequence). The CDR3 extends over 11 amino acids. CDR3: CSARGSNEQFF. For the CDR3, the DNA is TGCAGTGCTAGAGGGTCCAATGAGCAGTTCTTC.

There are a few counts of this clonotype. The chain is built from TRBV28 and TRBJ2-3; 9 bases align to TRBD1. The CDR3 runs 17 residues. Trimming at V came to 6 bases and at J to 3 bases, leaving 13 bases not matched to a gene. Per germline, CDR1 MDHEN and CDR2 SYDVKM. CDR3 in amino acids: CASSLGQGLKITDTQYF. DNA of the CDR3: TGTGCCAGCAGCCTCGGACAGGGGTTAAAAATAACAGATACGCAGTATTTT. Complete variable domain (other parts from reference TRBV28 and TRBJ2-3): DVKVTQSSRYLVKRTGEKVFLECVQDMDHENMFWYRQDPGLGLRLIYFSYDVKMKEKGDIPEGYSVSREKKERFSLILESASTNQTSMYLCASSLGQGLKITDTQYFGPGTRLTVL.

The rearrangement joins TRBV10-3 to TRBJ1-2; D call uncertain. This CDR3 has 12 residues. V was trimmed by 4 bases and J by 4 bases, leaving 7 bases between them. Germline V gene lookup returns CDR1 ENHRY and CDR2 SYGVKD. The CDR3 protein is CAISASTYGYTF. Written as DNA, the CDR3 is TGTGCCATCAGTGCCAGCACCTATGGCTACACCTTC.

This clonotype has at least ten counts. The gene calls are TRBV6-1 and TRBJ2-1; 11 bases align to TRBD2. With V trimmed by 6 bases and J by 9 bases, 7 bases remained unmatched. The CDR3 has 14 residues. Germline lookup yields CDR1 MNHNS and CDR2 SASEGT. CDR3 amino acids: CASSVSGRASEQFF. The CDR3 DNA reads TGTGCCAGCAGCGTTAGCGGGAGGGCGAGTGAGCAGTTCTTC.